Each of the 12 T cell receptor beta chains below was sequenced from the same sample in a study of blood T cells in healthy people across ages. For the second PCR, which ran for roughly 7 to 11 cycles, a sample-barcoded 5' primer and a J-beta primer mix were used. TCRdb re-analysed the 5' RACE reads in MiXCR, keeping a single row per CDR3 protein. The sample contains around 2 million distinct CDR3 sequences, 39% of which appear only once. Material: blood. These receptors all stem from a human donor in good health.

The chain is built from TRBV20-1 and TRBJ2-1; perhaps TRBD1 as D (6 bases). The CDR3 has 14 residues. The germline V gene encodes CDR1 DFQATT and CDR2 SNEGSKA (reference sequence). The V gene lost 6 bases and the J gene lost 3 bases, with 15 bases spanning the gap. CDR3 DNA: TGCAGTGCCATAACAGGGACCCTCTACAATGAGCAGTTCTTC. This encodes CSAITGTLYNEQFF.

The CDR3, as DNA: TGCGCCAGCAGCCAAGATAGGGCCGGGGGGACAGATACGCAGTATTTT. Translating gives CASSQDRAGGTDTQYF. The chain uses TRBV4-3 and TRBJ2-3, with 7 bases that match TRBD2. Germline values: CDR1 LGHNA, CDR2 YSLEER. J gave up 3 bases and V 0 bases, and 6 bases lay outside the gene matches. The CDR3 length is 16 residues.

V is TRBV5-1 and J is TRBJ2-1; 7 bases align to TRBD1. The germline gives CDR1 SGHRS, CDR2 YFSETQ. The CDR3 has 14 residues. J was trimmed by 6 bases and V by 2 bases; bases with no gene match: 5. This CDR3 reads CASSFWAGGNEQFF. The DNA of the CDR3 is TGCGCCAGCAGCTTTTGGGCAGGGGGCAATGAGCAGTTCTTC.

A few counts support this clonotype. The J gene is TRBJ2-7, the V gene TRBV5-1, with D possibly matching TRBD1 (5 bases). The CDR3 loop spans 12 amino acids. The V gene's germline CDR1 is SGHRS and CDR2 YFSETQ. V gave up 8 bases and J gave up 5 bases, with 14 bases separating them. CDR3 coding DNA: TGCGCCAGTGGTCAGGGTGGCAACGAGCAGTACTTC. This sequence encodes CASGQGGNEQYF.

The chain has TRBV27 and TRBJ1-1, with D possibly matching TRBD1 (5 bases). CDR3 length equals 13 residues. With 5 bases removed from V and 5 bases from J, the gap between germline ends came to 12 bases. Germline V gene lookup returns CDR1 MNHEY and CDR2 SMNVEV (reference sequence). CDR3 protein: CASSPLRETEAFF. The CDR3 DNA sequence: TGTGCCAGCAGTCCCCTCAGGGAAACTGAAGCTTTCTTT.

This chain links TRBV4-2 with TRBJ1-4, with 7 bases matching TRBD1. The germline CDR1 and CDR2 sequences are LGHNA and YNFKEQ. The V segment lost 8 bases and the J segment 10 bases; nucleotides outside the gene matches: 10. The CDR3 has 13 residues. CDR3 DNA: TGTGCCAGCGCCACGCAGGGGGGTGTAAAACTGTTTTTT. Its translation is CASATQGGVKLFF.

Concerning this clonotype: A read error may produce the germline difference seen at one junction end. CDR3 amino acids: CASSQDGRGGGGLAKNIQYF. The CDR3 nucleotides are TGCGCCAGCAGTCAAGATGGTAGAGGGGGCGGGGGACTAGCCAAAAACATTCAGTACTTC. This rearrangement joins TRBV4-1 to TRBJ2-4; D may be TRBD1 or TRBD2 (7 bases each). The CDR3 covers 20 residues. CDR1 and CDR2 from the germline V gene are MGHRA and YSYEKL.

The table lists this clonotype with a few counts. The DNA is omitted, as the CDR3 cannot be located on it reliably, and the CDR3 follows TCRdb's listing. The CDR3 protein is CASSSSGLGSYEQYF. V and J are TRBV6-6 and TRBJ2-7; the table's D call, TRBD2, has no DNA check behind it. Germline V gene sequence: CDR1 MNHNY, CDR2 SVGAGI (reference sequence). From its first to its last residue, the CDR3 has 15 amino acids.

The chain has TRBV6-1 and TRBJ2-1; unclear D gene. V lost 6 bases and J 4 bases, leaving 10 bases between the germline ends. This CDR3 has 13 amino acids. From germline, CDR1 is MNHNS and CDR2 SASEGT. This chain's CDR3 is CASRVTTYNEQFF. The CDR3 nucleotides are TGTGCCAGCAGAGTGACCACATACAATGAGCAGTTCTTC.

Notes on this clonotype: A junction boundary mismatches the germline segment, possibly from a read error. The gene calls are TRBV20-1 and TRBJ2-3; 7 positions agree with TRBD1. Germline-derived CDR1 and CDR2 are DFQATT and SNEGSKA (reference sequence). The CDR3 spans 14 residues. As DNA, the CDR3 is TGCAGTGCTAGCCGACAGGGCTTCACAGGTACGCAGTATTTT. Its protein product is CSASRQGFTGTQYF.

This clonotype was counted between two and nine times. CDR3 in amino acids: CASSLVSGFSYGYTF. The CDR3 DNA reads TGTGCCAGCAGCTTAGTGTCTGGGTTTAGCTATGGCTACACCTTC. The chain carries TRBV7-8 and TRBJ1-2; D is unclear. Trimming left V 1 base short and J 4 bases short, with 13 bases between. The CDR3 is 15 residues long. The germline V gene encodes CDR1 SGHVS and CDR2 FQNEAQ.

A note on this clonotype: A junction boundary mismatches the germline segment, possibly from a read error. The chain uses TRBV7-9 and TRBJ2-3; no definite D call. The CDR3 length is 14 residues. Germline assignment: CDR1 SEHNR and CDR2 FQNEAQ (reference sequence). The CDR3 loop reads CASSLGFRTDAQYF. The CDR3 DNA reads TGTGCCAGCAGCTTAGGTTTCCGCACAGATGCGCAGTATTTT.